The 16 T cell receptor beta chains reported below all come from one sample, sequenced in a study of cytomegalovirus exposure and HLA in healthy donors. Sequencing used immunoSEQ multiplex PCR; TCRdb keeps in-frame clones, though not all of them. The table lists under 250,000 clones, about 83% of them singletons. The sequenced sample was PBMCs. These TCRs come from a man aged 18-30 years in good health and CMV-seronegative.

J is TRBJ2-3 and V is TRBV5-1, with D unclear. V was shortened by 4 bases and J by 2 bases, with 8 bases between the two germline ends. This CDR3 has 13 residues. The germline V gene encodes CDR1 SGHRS and CDR2 YFSETQ. CDR3 sequence (DNA): TGCGCCAGCAGCCACCTACCCACAGATACGCAGTATTTT. It encodes CASSHLPTDTQYF. The variable domain in full, with the rest retrieved from reference TRBV5-1 and TRBJ2-3, is KAGVTQTPRYLIKTRGQQVTLSCSPISGHRSVSWYQQTPGQGLQFLFEYFSETQRNKGNFPGRFSGRQFSNSRSEMNVSTLELGDSALYLCASSHLPTDTQYFGPGTRLTVL.

This chain links TRBV2 with TRBJ2-1, with D perhaps matching TRBD1 (5 bases). Trimming stripped 4 bases from V and 1 base from J, with 11 bases between. CDR3 size: 15 residues. Germline CDR1 reads SNHLY; CDR2 reads FYNNEI. The CDR3 is CASSADRGSYNEQFF. The CDR3 DNA reads TGTGCCAGCAGTGCGGATAGGGGTTCCTACAATGAGCAGTTCTTC.

The chain recombines TRBV7-2 with TRBJ1-6, with D tentatively TRBD1 (5 bases). Trimming pared 1 base from V and 10 bases from J, leaving 14 bases between. Per the germline V gene, CDR1 is SGHTA and CDR2 is FQGNSA. The CDR3 runs to 15 residues. The CDR3 DNA reads TGTGCCAGCAGCTTAGAATTTCGGGGGAACTCACCCCTCCACTTT. Residues: CASSLEFRGNSPLHF. Combining the CDR3 with reference TRBV7-2 and TRBJ1-6 gives the whole variable domain GAGVSQSPSNKVTEKGKDVELRCDPISGHTALYWYRQSLGQGLEFLIYFQGNSAPDKSGLPSDRFSAERTGGSVSTLTIQRTQQEDSAVYLCASSLEFRGNSPLHFGNGTRLTVT.

The chain carries TRBV7-8 and TRBJ2-2; D might be TRBD2 (6 bases). The germline gives CDR1 SGHVS, CDR2 FQNEAQ. The CDR3 sequence is 14 residues long. The V end was cut by 0 bases, the J end by 4 bases, with 6 bases between. The CDR3 loop is CASSLAGGTGELFF. The CDR3 bases are TGTGCCAGCAGCTTAGCGGGGGGCACCGGGGAGCTGTTTTTT.

This clone was counted a few times. The chain carries TRBV28 and TRBJ1-2, with TRBD1 matching 7 bases. The J segment lost 3 bases and the V segment lost 3 bases, leaving 4 bases of the junction unmatched. Germline V CDR1 and CDR2: MDHEN, SYDVKM. The CDR3 has 14 amino acids. The CDR3 DNA follows: TGTGCCAGCAGTTTTTACAGGGGTTACTATGGCTACACCTTC. Its protein product is CASSFYRGYYGYTF.

The chain is built from TRBV29-1 and TRBJ1-3; unclear D gene. The CDR3 has 12 residues. Looked up from germline, CDR1 is SQVTM and CDR2 is ANQGSEA. Trimming left V 2 bases short and J 5 bases short, with 7 bases between. The CDR3 region is CSVEHTRNTIYF. The CDR3 nucleotides read TGCAGCGTTGAACACACTAGAAACACCATATATTTT.

The chain is built from TRBV2 and TRBJ2-1; 11 nucleotides agree with TRBD2. Germline V CDR1 and CDR2: SNHLY, FYNNEI. CDR3 length equals 15 residues. The V gene end was trimmed by 3 bases and the J gene end by 9 bases; junction bases not matched to a gene: 7. As DNA, the CDR3 is TGTGCCAGCAGTGACTCTAGCGGGGGGCATGGTGAGCAGTTCTTC. The encoded protein is CASSDSSGGHGEQFF.

This chain joins TRBV6-5 and TRBJ1-2; D might be TRBD1 (5 bases). The CDR3 has 14 residues. The germline V gene encodes CDR1 MNHEY and CDR2 SVGAGI. The V end lost 2 bases, the J end lost 8 bases, and 15 bases lay between the germline ends. The CDR3 bases are TGTGCCAGCAGTTACAGGGAGGGGAACGGAGGCTACACCTTC. Its translation: CASSYREGNGGYTF.

In its sample, this clone was seen once. This sequence joins TRBV27 and TRBJ1-5; the D gene is possibly TRBD1 (5 bases). V lost 3 bases and J lost 7, with 13 bases in between. This CDR3 contains 14 residues. Germline V gene lookup returns CDR1 MNHEY and CDR2 SMNVEV (reference sequence). The DNA for the CDR3 is TGTGCCAGCAGTTTTTCAGGGCATGGGCAGCCCCAGCATTTT. This encodes CASSFSGHGQPQHF.

This chain uses TRBV6-5 with TRBJ2-1, with 11 nucleotides matching TRBD2. V was pared by 2 bases and J by 8 bases, with 5 bases of the junction left unmatched. CDR3 length equals 15 residues. Germline V gene lookup returns CDR1 MNHEY and CDR2 SVGAGI. CDR3 coding DNA: TGTGCCAGCAGTTACACTAGCGGGGGAGGGGATGAGCAGTTCTTC. Its translation: CASSYTSGGGDEQFF.

This clone was recorded only once. The gene calls are TRBV11-2 and TRBJ1-2, with 7 bases lining up with TRBD1. Germline V gene data show CDR1 as SGHAT and CDR2 as FQNNGV. The CDR3 consists of 13 residues. Trimming removed 1 base from V and 7 bases from J; junction bases left unmatched: 3. DNA of the CDR3: TGTGCCAGCAGCTTAGGACAGGGATCTGGCTACACCTTC. This translates into CASSLGQGSGYTF.

The chain uses TRBV7-9 and TRBJ2-1; the D gene is possibly TRBD2 (6 bases). The germline V and J ends were trimmed by 8 bases and 9 bases, with 26 bases remaining between them. This CDR3 is built from 16 residues. In germline, CDR1 is SEHNR, CDR2 FQNEAQ (reference sequence). DNA for the CDR3: TGTGCCAGCCGCCAAGTCTCGGGAGTGGAAGCCGGTGAGCAGTTCTTC. Its translation is CASRQVSGVEAGEQFF.

The chain is built from TRBV2 and TRBJ2-7, with TRBD2 matching 10 bases. Germline V gene lookup returns CDR1 SNHLY and CDR2 FYNNEI. This CDR3 comprises 16 residues. V was clipped by 3 bases and J by 3 bases; unmatched bases: 8. The CDR3 sequence is CASSEPPSGGLYEQYF. The CDR3 nucleotides are TGTGCCAGCAGTGAGCCCCCTAGCGGGGGCCTCTACGAGCAGTACTTC. The variable domain in full, completed from reference TRBV2 and TRBJ2-7, reads EPEVTQTPSHQVTQMGQEVILRCVPISNHLYFYWYRQILGQKVEFLVSFYNNEISEKSEIFDDQFSVERPDGSNFTLKIRSTKLEDSAMYFCASSEPPSGGLYEQYFGPGTRLTVT.

This clone was seen more than once but under ten times. V usage is TRBV19 and J usage is TRBJ2-2; tentative D call: TRBD2 (5 bases). Germline V gene lookup returns CDR1 LNHDA and CDR2 SQIVND (reference sequence). Trimming pared 6 bases from V and 7 bases from J, leaving 12 bases between. This CDR3 region has 13 residues. As DNA, the CDR3 is TGTGCCAGTAGGGACTTCGTTGGCGGGGAGCTGTTTTTT. Translated: CASRDFVGGELFF. The variable domain in full, completed from reference TRBV19 and TRBJ2-2, reads DGGITQSPKYLFRKEGQNVTLSCEQNLNHDAMYWYRQDPGQGLRLIYYSQIVNDFQKGDIAEGYSVSREKKESFPLTVTSAQKNPTAFYLCASRDFVGGELFFGEGSRLTVL.

The gene calls are TRBV29-1 and TRBJ2-7; 10 bases align to TRBD1. CDR1 and CDR2 from the germline V gene are SQVTM and ANQGSEA. The CDR3 consists of 14 residues. V lost 1 base to trimming and J lost 5 bases; unmatched junction nucleotides: 5. CDR3 loop: CSVEVSGTGDEQYF. In DNA form, the CDR3 reads TGCAGCGTTGAAGTCTCCGGGACAGGGGACGAGCAGTACTTC.

The chain combines TRBV5-1 with TRBJ1-2, with 7 bases lining up with TRBD1. V lost 3 bases and J lost 5; bases outside the gene matches: 22. The CDR3 has 19 amino acids. Looked up from germline, CDR1 is SGHRS and CDR2 is YFSETQ. In nucleotides, the CDR3 is TGCGCCAGCAGCTCCGATCCGACAGGGTCGGTCCCTGTAGGGTATGGCTACACCTTC. Its protein is CASSSDPTGSVPVGYGYTF.